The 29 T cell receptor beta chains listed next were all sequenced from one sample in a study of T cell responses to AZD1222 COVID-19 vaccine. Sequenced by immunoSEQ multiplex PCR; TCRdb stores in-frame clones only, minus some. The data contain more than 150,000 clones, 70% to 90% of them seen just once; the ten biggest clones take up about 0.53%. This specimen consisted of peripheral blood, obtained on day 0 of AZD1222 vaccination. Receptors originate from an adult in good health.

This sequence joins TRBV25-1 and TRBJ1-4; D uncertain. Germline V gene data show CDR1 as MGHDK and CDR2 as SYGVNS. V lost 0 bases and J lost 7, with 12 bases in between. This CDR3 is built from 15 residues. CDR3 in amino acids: CASSEYRGMGEKLFF. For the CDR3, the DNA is TGTGCCAGCAGTGAATATAGAGGGATGGGTGAAAAACTGTTTTTT. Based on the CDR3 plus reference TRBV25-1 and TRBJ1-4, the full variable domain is EADIYQTPRYLVIGTGKKITLECSQTMGHDKMYWYQQDPGMELHLIHYSYGVNSTEKGDLSSESTVSRIRTEHFPLTLESARPSHTSQYLCASSEYRGMGEKLFFGSGTQLSVL.

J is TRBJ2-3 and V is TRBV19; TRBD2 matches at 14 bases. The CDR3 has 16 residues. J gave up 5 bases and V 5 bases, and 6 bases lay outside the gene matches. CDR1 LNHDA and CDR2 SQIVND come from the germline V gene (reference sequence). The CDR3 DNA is TGTGCCAGTAGTTGGGGACTAGCGGGAGCAAAAGATACGCAGTATTTT. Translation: CASSWGLAGAKDTQYF.

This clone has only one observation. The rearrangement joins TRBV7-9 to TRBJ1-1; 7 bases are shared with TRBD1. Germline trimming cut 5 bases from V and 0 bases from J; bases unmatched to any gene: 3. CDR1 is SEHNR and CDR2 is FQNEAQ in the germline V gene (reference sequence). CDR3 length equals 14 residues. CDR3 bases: TGTGCCAGCAGCCAACAGGGGATGAACACTGAAGCTTTCTTT. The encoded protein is CASSQQGMNTEAFF.

The CDR3 DNA reads as TGTGCCAGCAGCCCCTTCCAAGAGACCCAGTACTTC. This encodes CASSPFQETQYF. The chain has TRBV7-2 and TRBJ2-5; D call uncertain. Germline CDR1 is SGHTA and CDR2 is FQGNSA. This CDR3 region has 12 residues. V dropped 5 bases and J dropped 1 base, with 5 bases sitting between them.

The CDR3 reads CASSPIGQGAEKLFF. For the CDR3, the DNA is TGTGCCAGCAGCCCCATCGGACAGGGGGCCGAAAAACTGTTTTTT. The rearrangement uses TRBV7-2 and TRBJ1-4, with TRBD1 matching 11 bases. The CDR3 contains 15 residues. V lost 5 bases to trimming and J lost 8 bases; unmatched junction nucleotides: 7. Looked up from germline, CDR1 is SGHTA and CDR2 is FQGNSA.

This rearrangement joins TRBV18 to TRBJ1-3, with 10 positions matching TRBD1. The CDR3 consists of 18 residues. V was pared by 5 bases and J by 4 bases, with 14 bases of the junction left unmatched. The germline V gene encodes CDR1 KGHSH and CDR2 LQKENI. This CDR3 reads CASSSTGTGDLGGNTIYF. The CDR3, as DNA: TGTGCCAGCTCATCGACCGGGACAGGGGATTTAGGAGGAAACACCATATATTTT.

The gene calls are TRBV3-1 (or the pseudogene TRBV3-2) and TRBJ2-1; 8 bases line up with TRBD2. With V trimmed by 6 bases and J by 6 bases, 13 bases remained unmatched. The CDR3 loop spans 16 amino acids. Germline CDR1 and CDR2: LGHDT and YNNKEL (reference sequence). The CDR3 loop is CASRETGTRRGNEQFF. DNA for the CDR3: TGTGCCAGCAGAGAAACCGGGACTAGAAGGGGCAATGAGCAGTTCTTC.

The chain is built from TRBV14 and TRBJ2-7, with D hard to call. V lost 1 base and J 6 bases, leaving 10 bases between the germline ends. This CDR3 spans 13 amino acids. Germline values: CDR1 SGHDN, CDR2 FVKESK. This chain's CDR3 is CASSQARWGEQYF. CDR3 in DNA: TGTGCCAGCAGCCAAGCCCGGTGGGGCGAGCAGTACTTC.

As DNA, the CDR3 is TGTGCCATCAGCCGGGACAGGGATAACTATGGCTACACCTTC. Translated: CAISRDRDNYGYTF. The chain joins TRBV10-3 to TRBJ1-2, with 9 bases lining up with TRBD1. Germline trimming cut 6 bases from V and 1 base from J; bases unmatched to any gene: 3. Germline assignment: CDR1 ENHRY and CDR2 SYGVKD. The CDR3 runs 14 residues.

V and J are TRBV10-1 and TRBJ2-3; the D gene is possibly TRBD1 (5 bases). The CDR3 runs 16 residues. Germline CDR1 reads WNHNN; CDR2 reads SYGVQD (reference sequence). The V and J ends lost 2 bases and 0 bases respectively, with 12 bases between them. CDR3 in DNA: TGCGCCAGCAGTGAGGGGGCGTGGGGCAGCACAGATACGCAGTATTTT. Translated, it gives CASSEGAWGSTDTQYF.

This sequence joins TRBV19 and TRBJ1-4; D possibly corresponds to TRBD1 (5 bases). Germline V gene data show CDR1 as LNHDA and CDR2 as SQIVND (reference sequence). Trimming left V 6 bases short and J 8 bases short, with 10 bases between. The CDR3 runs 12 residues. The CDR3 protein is CASRGLEEKLFF. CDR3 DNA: TGTGCCAGTAGGGGGCTTGAGGAAAAACTGTTTTTT.

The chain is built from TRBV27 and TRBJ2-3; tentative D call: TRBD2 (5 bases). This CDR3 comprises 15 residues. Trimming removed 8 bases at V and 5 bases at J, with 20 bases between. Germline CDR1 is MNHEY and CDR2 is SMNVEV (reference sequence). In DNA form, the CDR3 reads TGTGCCAGCTCTTCTATAACGGGGAGTATAGATACGCAGTATTTT. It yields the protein CASSSITGSIDTQYF.

The CDR3 reads CAIRDRDHGGTGELFF. The CDR3 DNA sequence: TGTGCCATCCGGGACAGGGACCATGGGGGCACCGGGGAGCTGTTTTTT. V is TRBV10-3 and J is TRBJ2-2; 9 nucleotides align to TRBD1. CDR3 size: 16 residues. V was pared by 8 bases and J by 4 bases, with 11 bases of the junction left unmatched. Germline V gene sequence: CDR1 ENHRY, CDR2 SYGVKD.

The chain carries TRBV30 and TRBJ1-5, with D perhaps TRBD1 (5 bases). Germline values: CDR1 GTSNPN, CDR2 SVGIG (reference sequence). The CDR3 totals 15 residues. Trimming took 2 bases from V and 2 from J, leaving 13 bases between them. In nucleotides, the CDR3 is TGTGCCTGGAGTATGGGAGGGGATGGCAATCAGCCCCAGCATTTT. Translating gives CAWSMGGDGNQPQHF.

The CDR3 loop is CASSQQGAHEQYF. For the CDR3, the DNA is TGTGCCAGCAGTCAACAGGGGGCCCACGAGCAGTACTTC. The J gene is TRBJ2-7, the V gene TRBV12-3 or TRBV12-4; 9 bases are shared with TRBD1. This CDR3 is 13 amino acids long. The trim removed 5 bases at V and 5 bases at J, leaving 4 bases unmatched.

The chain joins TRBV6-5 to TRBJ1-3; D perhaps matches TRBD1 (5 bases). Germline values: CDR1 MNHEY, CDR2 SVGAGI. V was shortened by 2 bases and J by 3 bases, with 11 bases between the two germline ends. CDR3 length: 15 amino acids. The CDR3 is CASSYSRGNGNTIYF. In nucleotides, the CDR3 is TGTGCCAGCAGTTACAGCCGGGGGAATGGAAACACCATATATTTT.

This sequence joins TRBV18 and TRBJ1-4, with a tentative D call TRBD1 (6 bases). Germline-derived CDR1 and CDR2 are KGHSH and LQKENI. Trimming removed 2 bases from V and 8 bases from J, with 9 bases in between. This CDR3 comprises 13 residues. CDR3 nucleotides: TGTGCCAGCTCACCAACGGGGGCAGAAAAACTGTTTTTT. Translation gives CASSPTGAEKLFF.

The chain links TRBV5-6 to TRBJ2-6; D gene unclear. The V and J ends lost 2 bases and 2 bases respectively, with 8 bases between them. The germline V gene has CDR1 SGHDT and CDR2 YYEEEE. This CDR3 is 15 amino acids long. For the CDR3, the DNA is TGTGCCAGCAGCTTACTGTCTACTGGGGCCAACGTCCTGACTTTC. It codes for CASSLLSTGANVLTF.

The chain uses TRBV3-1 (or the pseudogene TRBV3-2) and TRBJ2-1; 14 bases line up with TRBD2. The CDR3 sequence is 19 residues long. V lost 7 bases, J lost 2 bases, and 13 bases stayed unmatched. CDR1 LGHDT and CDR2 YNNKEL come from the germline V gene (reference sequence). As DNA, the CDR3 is TGTGCCAGCACCGGGCGAGGGACTAGCGGGAGAGTGACCTACAATGAGCAGTTCTTC. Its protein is CASTGRGTSGRVTYNEQFF.

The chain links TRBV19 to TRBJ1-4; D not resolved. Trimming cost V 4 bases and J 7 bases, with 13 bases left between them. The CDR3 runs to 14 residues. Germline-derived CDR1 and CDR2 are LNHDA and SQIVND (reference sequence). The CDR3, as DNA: TGTGCCAGTAGTACCAGTGGTCTCGGTGAAAAACTGTTTTTT. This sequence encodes CASSTSGLGEKLFF.

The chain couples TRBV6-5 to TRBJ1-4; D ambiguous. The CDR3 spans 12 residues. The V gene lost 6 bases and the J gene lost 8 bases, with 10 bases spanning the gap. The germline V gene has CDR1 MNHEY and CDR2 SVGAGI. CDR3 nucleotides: TGTGCCAGCAGAGAGTTCGTGGAAAAACTGTTTTTT. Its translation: CASREFVEKLFF.

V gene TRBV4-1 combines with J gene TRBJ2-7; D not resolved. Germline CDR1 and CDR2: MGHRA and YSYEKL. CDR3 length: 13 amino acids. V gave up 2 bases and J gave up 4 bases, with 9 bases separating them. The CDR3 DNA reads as TGCGCCAGCAGCCAAAACCTATTGTACGAGCAGTACTTC. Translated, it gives CASSQNLLYEQYF.

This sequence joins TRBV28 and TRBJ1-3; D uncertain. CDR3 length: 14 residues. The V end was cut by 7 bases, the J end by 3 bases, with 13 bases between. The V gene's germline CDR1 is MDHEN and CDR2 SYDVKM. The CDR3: CASTPIGVGNTIYF. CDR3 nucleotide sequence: TGTGCCAGCACCCCGATCGGGGTTGGAAACACCATATATTTT.

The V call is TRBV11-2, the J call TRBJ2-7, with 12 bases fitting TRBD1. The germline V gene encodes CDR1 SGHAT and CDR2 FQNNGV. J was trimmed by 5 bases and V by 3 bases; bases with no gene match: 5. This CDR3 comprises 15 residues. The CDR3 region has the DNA TGTGCCAGCAGCTTGGTGGGGACAGGGGGCCACGAGCAGTACTTC. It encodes CASSLVGTGGHEQYF.

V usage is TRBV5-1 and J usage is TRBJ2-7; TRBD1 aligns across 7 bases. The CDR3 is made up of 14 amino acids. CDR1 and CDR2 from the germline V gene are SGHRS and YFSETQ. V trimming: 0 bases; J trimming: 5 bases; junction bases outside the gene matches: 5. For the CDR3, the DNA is TGCGCCAGCAGCTTGGACAGGGGTCCGCACGAGCAGTACTTC. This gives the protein CASSLDRGPHEQYF. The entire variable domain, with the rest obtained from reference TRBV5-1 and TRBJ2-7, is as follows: KAGVTQTPRYLIKTRGQQVTLSCSPISGHRSVSWYQQTPGQGLQFLFEYFSETQRNKGNFPGRFSGRQFSNSRSEMNVSTLELGDSALYLCASSLDRGPHEQYFGPGTRLTVT.

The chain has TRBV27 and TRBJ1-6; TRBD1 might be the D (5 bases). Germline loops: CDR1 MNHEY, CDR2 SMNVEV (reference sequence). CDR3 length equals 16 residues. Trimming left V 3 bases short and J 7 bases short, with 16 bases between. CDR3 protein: CASSFLDSLGNSPLHF. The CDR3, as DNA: TGTGCCAGCAGTTTTCTAGACAGCCTGGGGAATTCACCCCTCCACTTT.

The CDR3 bases are TGTGCCGGCACAGGAGCCGGGGCCAACGTCCTGACTTTC. Protein: CAGTGAGANVLTF. V gene TRBV30 combines with J gene TRBJ2-6, with TRBD1 as a possible D gene (5 bases). Germline V gene lookup returns CDR1 GTSNPN and CDR2 SVGIG (reference sequence). There are 13 residues in the CDR3. V was clipped by 8 bases and J by 4 bases, with 12 bases between them.

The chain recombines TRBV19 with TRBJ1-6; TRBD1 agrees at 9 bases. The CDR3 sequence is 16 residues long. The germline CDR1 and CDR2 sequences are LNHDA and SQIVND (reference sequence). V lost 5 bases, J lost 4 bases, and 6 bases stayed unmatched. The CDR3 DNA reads TGTGCCAGTAGTGGAGGAGGACAGGGGTATAATTCACCCCTCCACTTT. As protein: CASSGGGQGYNSPLHF.

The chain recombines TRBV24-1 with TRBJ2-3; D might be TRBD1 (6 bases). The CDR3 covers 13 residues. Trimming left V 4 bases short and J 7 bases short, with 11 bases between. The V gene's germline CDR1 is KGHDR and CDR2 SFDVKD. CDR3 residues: CATSDIGTNTQYF. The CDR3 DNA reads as TGTGCCACCAGTGACATCGGGACAAATACGCAGTATTTT.